The 32 T cell receptor beta chains in this list originate from one sample, sequenced in a study of identical twins. TCRdb re-derived calls from the 5' RACE reads in MiXCR, one entry per CDR3 protein. The profile shows roughly 770,000 distinct CDR3 sequences, about 20% of them singletons. The sample was also linked to a second study, of T cells expressing NK-cell markers.

What was sequenced was PBMCs. All receptors derive from a woman between 18 and 29 years old in good health.

This clonotype was detected ten times or more. The chain is built from TRBV5-1 and TRBJ2-6; D unclear. The CDR3 is made up of 16 amino acids. Germline values: CDR1 SGHRS, CDR2 YFSETQ. V lost 6 bases, J lost 0 bases, and 13 bases lay in between. The CDR3 region is CASTSGYISGANVLTF. CDR3 sequence (DNA): TGCGCCAGCACGTCAGGTTATATCTCTGGGGCCAACGTCCTGACTTTC.

The sample holds a few counts of this clonotype. An end of the junction does not agree with germline; a read error may underlie this. The chain employs TRBV20-1 and TRBJ2-3; 9 bases line up with TRBD2. CDR3 size: 17 residues. Germline CDR1 DFQATT, CDR2 SNEGSKA (reference sequence). The CDR3 nucleotides are TGCAGTGCTAGAGACCCCTCCCTTAGCGGGGGCACAAATACGCAGTATTTT. Translation gives CSARDPSLSGGTNTQYF.

There are a few counts of this clonotype. J is TRBJ1-6 and V is TRBV5-1; D unclear. V was cut by 3 bases and J by 8 bases, with 15 bases left in between. The CDR3 totals 15 residues. The germline V gene has CDR1 SGHRS and CDR2 YFSETQ. The DNA of the CDR3 is TGCGCCAGCAGCTGGGGAGGAGCCGGGGATTCACCCCTCCACTTT. This sequence encodes CASSWGGAGDSPLHF.

This clonotype came up a few times. This chain connects TRBV11-2 to TRBJ1-2; D gene uncertain. V lost 3 bases to trimming and J lost 4 bases, with 12 bases between them. The germline V gene has CDR1 SGHAT and CDR2 FQNNGV. The CDR3 totals 14 residues. CDR3 sequence reads: CASSFGVSGYGYTF. DNA of the CDR3: TGTGCCAGCAGCTTTGGGGTGAGCGGCTATGGCTACACCTTC.

This chain links TRBV10-3 with TRBJ1-2; perhaps TRBD1 as D (5 bases). CDR1 ENHRY and CDR2 SYGVKD come from the germline V gene. The CDR3 is 12 amino acids. V was pared by 8 bases and J by 5 bases, with 12 bases between. This CDR3 is CAIGGGFYGYTF. The CDR3 DNA sequence: TGTGCCATCGGGGGGGGGTTTTATGGCTACACCTTC.

This clonotype was recorded many times. V is TRBV12-3 or TRBV12-4 and J is TRBJ1-6; D gene ambiguous. The V and J ends lost 3 bases and 0 bases respectively, with 9 bases between them. This CDR3 spans 16 amino acids. The CDR3 is CASSLGGVSYNSPLHF. DNA for the CDR3: TGTGCCAGCAGTTTGGGCGGAGTCTCCTATAATTCACCCCTCCACTTT.

V usage is TRBV12-3 or TRBV12-4 and J usage is TRBJ2-3; the D is unclear. Trimming took 6 bases from V and 6 from J, leaving 13 bases between them. The CDR3 length is 13 residues. The CDR3 here is CASSSPAEDTQYF. DNA for the CDR3: TGTGCCAGCAGCTCCCCGGCGGAGGATACGCAGTATTTT.

This clonotype appeared a few times. J is TRBJ2-3 and V is TRBV6-5; a possible D gene is TRBD2 (7 bases). The V end was cut by 4 bases, the J end by 8 bases, with 16 bases between. This CDR3 region has 14 residues. Germline CDR1 and CDR2: MNHEY and SVGAGI. The CDR3 is CASSFGGAVGTQYF. In DNA form, the CDR3 reads TGTGCCAGCAGTTTTGGGGGGGCCGTTGGTACGCAGTATTTT.

The chain is built from TRBV29-1 and TRBJ2-1; 7 bases fit TRBD2. The CDR3 extends over 14 amino acids. Losses at the gene ends were 6 bases for V and 7 bases for J; bases not matched to a gene: 12. The germline V gene encodes CDR1 SQVTM and CDR2 ANQGSEA. The CDR3 sequence: CSVKWREYENEQFF. CDR3 sequence (DNA): TGCAGCGTGAAGTGGCGGGAGTACGAGAATGAGCAGTTCTTC.

The chain uses TRBV11-2 and TRBJ2-2, with 9 bases that match TRBD1. Germline V CDR1 and CDR2: SGHAT, FQNNGV. V lost 2 bases to trimming and J lost 7 bases; unmatched junction nucleotides: 8. This CDR3 has 16 amino acids. In DNA, the CDR3 is TGTGCCAGCAGCTTACAGTTCGGGACAGGGTACGGGGAGCTGTTTTTT. It codes for CASSLQFGTGYGELFF.

The chain links TRBV12-3 or TRBV12-4 to TRBJ2-1; tentatively, D is TRBD1 or TRBD2 (6 bases each). The V end was cut by 5 bases, the J end by 5 bases, with 13 bases between. There are 14 residues in the CDR3. The CDR3 protein is CASSERGVHNEQFF. CDR3 nucleotides: TGTGCCAGCAGTGAGAGGGGGGTACACAATGAGCAGTTCTTC.

The J gene is TRBJ1-1, the V gene TRBV5-1; D call uncertain. The V gene lost 2 bases and the J gene lost 0 bases, with 11 bases spanning the gap. Germline V lookup: CDR1 SGHRS, CDR2 YFSETQ. This CDR3 is built from 15 residues. CDR3 nucleotides: TGCGCCAGCAGCTTCGCAGGCCGAGTGAACACTGAAGCTTTCTTT. This codes for CASSFAGRVNTEAFF.

This clonotype appeared a few times. The V gene is TRBV24-1, the J gene TRBJ2-2; D may be TRBD1 (5 bases). The CDR3 runs to 15 residues. Looked up from germline, CDR1 is KGHDR and CDR2 is SFDVKD. The V gene lost 5 bases and the J gene lost 6 bases, with 15 bases spanning the gap. The DNA for the CDR3 is TGTGCCACCAGTGCCCGTGACAGTGGAGCCGGGGAGCTGTTTTTT. This codes for CATSARDSGAGELFF.

This clonotype was seen a handful of times. The chain links TRBV12-3 or TRBV12-4 to TRBJ2-7; 7 nucleotides agree with TRBD2. V lost 4 bases and J lost 0; bases outside the gene matches: 3. CDR3 length: 14 residues. In DNA form, the CDR3 reads TGTGCCAGCAGTTCAGGGACTAACTCCTACGAGCAGTACTTC. Residues: CASSSGTNSYEQYF.

This clonotype was seen more than once but under ten times. The V and J genes are TRBV20-1 and TRBJ2-3; D possibly matches TRBD1 or TRBD2 (5 bases each). V dropped 0 bases and J dropped 10 bases, with 14 bases sitting between them. The CDR3 runs to 13 residues. From germline, CDR1 is DFQATT and CDR2 SNEGSKA (reference sequence). The CDR3 loop is CSARDVWDPAQYF. CDR3 sequence (DNA): TGCAGTGCTAGAGATGTATGGGACCCGGCGCAGTATTTT.

The chain joins TRBV4-3 to TRBJ1-2, with 7 positions matching TRBD1. Unmatched junction bases numbered 9, after V lost 4 bases and J lost 4 bases. There are 15 residues in the CDR3. Germline loops: CDR1 LGHNA, CDR2 YSLEER. Here the CDR3 DNA reads TGCGCCAGCAGCCGGGGGACAGAAGATATCTATGGCTACACCTTC. Amino acids: CASSRGTEDIYGYTF.

This clonotype came up once. The V and J genes are TRBV2 and TRBJ2-7; D perhaps matches TRBD2 (7 bases). V gave up 3 bases and J gave up 5 bases, with 17 bases separating them. The CDR3 contains 15 residues. In germline, CDR1 is SNHLY, CDR2 FYNNEI. The CDR3 DNA sequence: TGTGCCAGCAGTGATTTTCGGGGGGCGAGGAACGAGCAGTACTTC. Amino acids: CASSDFRGARNEQYF.

The CDR3, as DNA: TGCGCCAGCAGCTCGGCCCCGGGTGGCTACACCTTC. Amino acids: CASSSAPGGYTF. This chain uses TRBV5-1 with TRBJ1-2, with D uncertain. Germline values: CDR1 SGHRS, CDR2 YFSETQ. The CDR3 contains 12 residues. With 3 bases removed from V and 7 bases from J, the gap between germline ends came to 10 bases.

V and J are TRBV20-1 and TRBJ2-5; 12 nucleotides align to TRBD2. CDR1 is DFQATT, CDR2 SNEGSKA, per germline (reference sequence). This CDR3 is built from 18 residues. Trimming removed 5 bases from V and 4 bases from J; junction bases left unmatched: 17. The CDR3 spells CSASPKRTSGTVPETQYF. The CDR3, as DNA: TGCAGTGCTTCCCCCAAGCGGACTAGCGGGACTGTACCAGAGACCCAGTACTTC.

This chain uses TRBV27 with TRBJ1-2; D uncertain. The CDR3 is 9 residues long. The germline V and J ends were trimmed by 7 bases and 4 bases, with 1 base remaining between them. Germline V gives CDR1 MNHEY, CDR2 SMNVEV (reference sequence). The CDR3 DNA follows: TGTGCCAGCACCTATGGCTACACCTTC. Translating it yields CASTYGYTF.

This clonotype was recorded many times. The V and J genes are TRBV5-1 and TRBJ1-1, with TRBD1 as a possible D gene (5 bases). Germline V lookup: CDR1 SGHRS, CDR2 YFSETQ. V gave up 0 bases and J gave up 3 bases, with 9 bases separating them. CDR3 size: 14 residues. The CDR3 here is CASSLARVDTEAFF. The CDR3 DNA reads TGCGCCAGCAGCTTGGCCAGGGTTGACACTGAAGCTTTCTTT.

This clonotype was detected only a few times. This chain joins TRBV20-1 and TRBJ2-1; D is uncertain. V was clipped by 5 bases and J by 5 bases, with 7 bases between them. The germline V gene has CDR1 DFQATT and CDR2 SNEGSKA (reference sequence). The CDR3 is 11 amino acids. This CDR3 reads CSAPLDNEQFF. DNA of the CDR3: TGCAGTGCTCCCTTAGACAATGAGCAGTTCTTC.

This clonotype was picked up many times. This rearrangement joins TRBV5-6 to TRBJ2-5, with D unresolved. CDR3 length: 14 amino acids. Trimming removed 4 bases at V and 1 base at J, with 11 bases between. CDR1 and CDR2 from the germline V gene are SGHDT and YYEEEE. The CDR3 loop reads CASSLDLLQETQYF. In DNA, the CDR3 is TGTGCCAGCAGCCTGGACCTGCTCCAAGAGACCCAGTACTTC.

The V and J genes are TRBV24-1 and TRBJ2-7, with 10 nucleotides matching TRBD1. V was pared by 9 bases and J by 5 bases, with 9 bases of the junction left unmatched. The CDR3 length is 14 residues. Germline assignment: CDR1 KGHDR and CDR2 SFDVKD. The CDR3 protein is CATLQGQGSDEQYF. The DNA for the CDR3 is TGTGCCACCCTGCAGGGACAGGGGTCCGACGAGCAGTACTTC.

J is TRBJ2-7 and V is TRBV20-1; 7 nucleotides align to TRBD2. Trimming took 0 bases from V and 2 from J; bases not matched to a gene: 4. Germline-derived CDR1 and CDR2 are DFQATT and SNEGSKA (reference sequence). This CDR3 is 14 amino acids long. The CDR3 is CSAREKGTTYEQYF. The CDR3 nucleotides are TGCAGTGCTAGAGAGAAGGGGACTACCTACGAGCAGTACTTC.

This clonotype was detected only a few times. J is TRBJ2-2 and V is TRBV27; the match to TRBD1 covers 8 bases. CDR3 length equals 15 residues. Germline V lookup: CDR1 MNHEY, CDR2 SMNVEV (reference sequence). J was trimmed by 6 bases and V by 5 bases; bases with no gene match: 8. For the CDR3, the DNA is TGTGCCAGCAGTCCCCGACAGGGGTCCGCCGGGGAGCTGTTTTTT. It encodes CASSPRQGSAGELFF.

This clonotype was seen only a few times. The genes are TRBV5-1 and TRBJ1-1; tentative D call: TRBD1 (6 bases). V was cut by 1 base and J by 1 base, with 11 bases left in between. CDR1 and CDR2 (germline): SGHRS, YFSETQ. The CDR3 totals 15 residues. The CDR3 reads CASSLLGRGNTEAFF. CDR3 coding DNA: TGCGCCAGCAGCTTGTTGGGCAGGGGGAACACTGAAGCTTTCTTT.

This clonotype was seen only a few times. The chain combines TRBV20-1 with TRBJ2-1; 8 nucleotides match TRBD1. Trimming cost V 4 bases and J 9 bases; bases outside gene matches: 8. CDR1 is DFQATT and CDR2 is SNEGSKA in the germline V gene (reference sequence). The CDR3 runs to 13 residues. CDR3 region: CSATFGQGGEQFF. CDR3 sequence (DNA): TGCAGTGCTACCTTTGGACAGGGCGGTGAGCAGTTCTTC.

In its sample, this clonotype was seen many times. V is TRBV5-6 and J is TRBJ2-1; D is perhaps TRBD1 (6 bases). The germline gives CDR1 SGHDT, CDR2 YYEEEE. CDR3 length: 14 residues. Trimming left V 6 bases short and J 5 bases short, with 15 bases between. The CDR3 reads CASTPGHPDNEQFF. The CDR3 bases are TGTGCCAGCACCCCGGGACACCCGGACAATGAGCAGTTCTTC.

The V and J genes are TRBV7-2 and TRBJ1-1, with a tentative D call TRBD1 (5 bases). Trimming took off 4 bases at V and 8 bases at J, with 8 bases between the two ends. CDR3 length: 11 residues. Per germline, CDR1 SGHTA and CDR2 FQGNSA. CDR3 in DNA: TGTGCCAGCAGCTCTCACAGGGAAGCTTTCTTT. Translating it yields CASSSHREAFF.

V usage is TRBV7-9 and J usage is TRBJ2-5; TRBD2 aligns across 8 bases. This CDR3 is 15 amino acids long. The germline CDR1 and CDR2 sequences are SEHNR and FQNEAQ (reference sequence). V dropped 0 bases and J dropped 5; count of bases not matched to a gene: 5. The CDR3 loop is CASSLAEREKETQYF. The DNA of the CDR3 is TGTGCCAGCAGCTTAGCGGAGCGGGAGAAGGAGACCCAGTACTTC. The whole variable domain, filled in from reference TRBV7-9 and TRBJ2-5, reads DTGVSQNPRHKITKRGQNVTFRCDPISEHNRLYWYRQTLGQGPEFLTYFQNEAQLEKSRLLSDRFSAERPKGSFSTLEIQRTEQGDSAMYLCASSLAEREKETQYFGPGTRLLVL.

The V and J genes are TRBV5-5 and TRBJ2-5; D not certain. V lost 2 bases and J lost 1, with 15 bases in between. Per the germline V gene, CDR1 is SGHKS and CDR2 is YYEKEE (reference sequence). This CDR3 is built from 16 residues. As DNA, the CDR3 is TGTGCCAGCAGCTTAGAAACAGCGTCAACCCAAGAGACCCAGTACTTC. Translating it yields CASSLETASTQETQYF.